These 11 T cell receptor beta chains originate from one sample sequenced in a study of blood T cell repertoires in COVID-19. Profiling relied on immunoSEQ multiplex PCR, and the TCRdb table lists in-frame clones only, not all of them. Here the sample spans 150,000 or so clones, roughly four fifths being singletons. The source material was PBMCs or T cells enriched from blood (not recorded which). The receptors here all came from a man aged 45-65 years who had recovered from COVID-19.

The V and J genes are TRBV7-2 and TRBJ2-5, with TRBD1 matching 7 bases. The germline CDR1 and CDR2 sequences are SGHTA and FQGNSA. Trimming removed 4 bases from V and 4 bases from J; junction bases left unmatched: 9. The CDR3 consists of 15 residues. The chain's CDR3 is CASSSHAYRGETQYF. The CDR3 DNA reads as TGTGCCAGCAGCTCCCACGCATACAGGGGAGAGACCCAGTACTTC.

The CDR3 protein is CAGTGAGTDTQYF. DNA of the CDR3: TGTGCCGGGACAGGGGCCGGGACAGATACGCAGTATTTT. V and J are TRBV30 and TRBJ2-3, with TRBD1 matching 10 bases. V lost 8 bases to trimming and J lost 3 bases; unmatched junction nucleotides: 5. CDR3 length equals 13 residues. Germline loops: CDR1 GTSNPN, CDR2 SVGIG (reference sequence).

J is TRBJ1-1 and V is TRBV30; D uncertain. The germline gives CDR1 GTSNPN, CDR2 SVGIG (reference sequence). Trimming shortened V by 1 base and J by 4 bases, and 10 bases separated the two germline ends. The CDR3 has 13 amino acids. In nucleotides, the CDR3 is TGTGCCTGGAGTGGACAAGCAAGCACTGAAGCTTTCTTT. The encoded protein is CAWSGQASTEAFF. Supplemented by reference TRBV30 and TRBJ1-1, the full variable domain reads SQTIHQWPATLVQPVGSPLSLECTVEGTSNPNLYWYRQAAGRGLQLLFYSVGIGQISSEVPQNLSASRPQDRQFILSSKKLLLSDSGFYLCAWSGQASTEAFFGQGTRLTVV.

The V gene is TRBV6-5, the J gene TRBJ1-2; 7 bases fit TRBD1. V lost 0 bases, J lost 10 bases, and 5 bases stayed unmatched. Germline CDR1 reads MNHEY; CDR2 reads SVGAGI. The CDR3 consists of 13 residues. CDR3 sequence (DNA): TGTGCCAGCAGTTACTCAGGGGGCGAAGTCTACACCTTC. Translation: CASSYSGGEVYTF.

This sequence joins TRBV28 and TRBJ1-2; unclear D gene. V lost 10 bases and J lost 6, with 9 bases in between. CDR3 length equals 10 residues. Germline lookup yields CDR1 MDHEN and CDR2 SYDVKM. CDR3 loop: CAIRADGYTF. For the CDR3, the DNA is TGTGCCATTCGAGCGGATGGCTACACCTTC.

The rearrangement uses TRBV16 and TRBJ1-3, with D tentatively TRBD1 (5 bases). Trimming left V 2 bases short and J 8 bases short, with 19 bases between. This CDR3 is built from 16 residues. Germline lookup yields CDR1 KGHSY and CDR2 FQNENV. Written as DNA, the CDR3 is TGTGCCAGCAGCCAAATCCTCGGGGGGAATCGGGACACCATATATTTT. This sequence encodes CASSQILGGNRDTIYF.

J is TRBJ2-7 and V is TRBV7-3; D perhaps matches TRBD1 (6 bases). Looked up from germline, CDR1 is SGHTA and CDR2 is FQGTGA. This CDR3 is built from 14 residues. Trimming stripped 6 bases from V and 0 bases from J, with 12 bases between. The CDR3 region has the DNA TGTGCCAGCAGTCTCACAGGGAGCTCCTACGAGCAGTACTTC. It yields the protein CASSLTGSSYEQYF. The full variable domain, with the rest looked up from reference TRBV7-3 and TRBJ2-7, is GAGVSQTPSNKVTEKGKYVELRCDPISGHTALYWYRQSLGQGPEFLIYFQGTGAADDSGLPNDRFFAVRPEGSVSTLKIQRTERGDSAVYLCASSLTGSSYEQYFGPGTRLTVT.

The J gene is TRBJ2-5, the V gene TRBV29-1; 7 bases fit TRBD2. The trim removed 6 bases at V and 7 bases at J, leaving 14 bases unmatched. Germline CDR1 and CDR2: SQVTM and ANQGSEA. CDR3 length equals 14 residues. CDR3 sequence: CSVARRDGEGTQYF. DNA for the CDR3: TGCAGCGTGGCGCGCCGTGACGGGGAGGGGACCCAGTACTTC.

J is TRBJ2-2 and V is TRBV9; 11 bases map to TRBD1. CDR3 size: 16 residues. CDR1 SGDLS and CDR2 YYNGEE come from the germline V gene. J lost 5 bases, V lost 1 base, and 4 bases had no gene match. The CDR3 DNA is TGTGCCAGCAGCGTACGCGGACAGGGGGCGACCGGGGAGCTGTTTTTT. Residues: CASSVRGQGATGELFF. Looking up the rest from reference TRBV9 and TRBJ2-2 gives the full variable domain: DSGVTQTPKHLITATGQRVTLRCSPRSGDLSVYWYQQSLDQGLQFLIQYYNGEERAKGNILERFSAQQFPDLHSELNLSSLELGDSALYFCASSVRGQGATGELFFGEGSRLTVL.

CDR3 nucleotides: TGCGCCAGCAGCCAATGGGCAGGACAGGGGGTCCAGGGCCAGTACTTC. This translates into CASSQWAGQGVQGQYF. V is TRBV4-1 and J is TRBJ2-5; 10 bases line up with TRBD1. Germline CDR1 MGHRA, CDR2 YSYEKL. The V gene end was trimmed by 2 bases and the J gene end by 10 bases; junction bases not matched to a gene: 13. CDR3 length: 16 residues.

This clone has only a few counts. The chain combines TRBV7-9 with TRBJ2-1; the match to TRBD2 covers 7 bases. With 5 bases clipped from V and 9 bases from J, the junction kept 10 bases outside the gene matches. This CDR3 is built from 14 residues. Per germline, CDR1 SEHNR and CDR2 FQNEAQ (reference sequence). The CDR3 sequence: CASSLPGDYTEQFF. CDR3 nucleotides: TGTGCCAGCAGCCTACCTGGGGACTATACTGAGCAGTTCTTC.